This T cell receptor beta chain was sequenced during a study of T cell responses to AZD1222 COVID-19 vaccine. This clone has just one count. The method was immunoSEQ multiplex PCR; TCRdb's version includes in-frame clones alone and lacks a portion of them. The table lists 95,000 to 110,000 clones, 75% to 90% of them singletons. Germline-derived CDR1 and CDR2 are SGHAT and FQNNGV. The CDR3 totals 14 residues. Trimming removed 0 bases from V and 3 bases from J, with 8 bases in between. This chain connects TRBV11-2 to TRBJ1-2, with no clear D. Sequencing was performed on peripheral blood, taken on day 0 of AZD1222 vaccination. This receptor was identified in an adult in good health. CDR3 residues: CASSLDLHDYGYTF. In DNA, the CDR3 is TGTGCCAGCAGCTTAGATCTCCATGACTATGGCTACACCTTC.